The rows below give T cell receptor beta chains drawn from one sample of a study of cytomegalovirus exposure and HLA in healthy donors. Clones were read by immunoSEQ multiplex PCR, and TCRdb kept only the in-frame ones, dropping some. Counted here are 150,000 to 200,000 clones, 70% to 90% occurring once; the ten biggest clones make up 2% to 2.5%. Sequencing input: PBMCs. The receptors here all came from a man younger than 40 in good health and CMV-seropositive. The conserved cysteine and the conserved F or W are not part of the CDR3 here. A clone size is listed for some rows: how often the clone was seen (once, few, many), or a class if it is expanded.

abundance	v_gene	CDR3aa
once	TRBV10-3	AISGGRGRTEAF
.	TRBV4-1	ASSQTTGSFYGYT
.	TRBV6-6	ASSSTQVYEQY
.	TRBV25-1	ASGGTGELF
.	TRBV7-2	ASSPVWGYNQPQH
.	TRBV5-6	ASSLVDREPEAF
.	TRBV7-2	ASSSDREKAF
.	TRBV19	ASSIGGGSPLH
.	TRBV5-1	ASSSVQGVLTEAF
.	TRBV6-1	ASSTRTSGTDTQY
.	TRBV19	ASSAGQHSNQPQH
.	TRBV2	ASRETGGNTEAF
.	TRBV5-1	ATTSGGRTDTQY
.	TRBV11-2	ASSATGREQY
.	TRBV18	ASSVGQGSTEAF
.	TRBV15	ARGRVNEQY
.	TRBV6-5	ASSNTQITEAF
.	TRBV6-5	ASSYFTRSEQF
.	TRBV7-2	ASSLEVAGAQETQY
.	TRBV7-2	ASTALGGSYNEQF
.	TRBV7-9	ASSLGQNSYEQY
.	TRBV7-2	ASSPLAGGATQY
.	TRBV7-2	ASSLGGGTDEQF
few	TRBV7-6	ASSGGLAETQY
.	TRBV5-1	ASFEGAPADTQY
.	TRBV6-1	ASSELGRVQETQY
.	TRBV7-2	ASSLGLADTQY
.	TRBV7-8	ASSYAGTRAYNEQF
.	TRBV9	ASSVEGGLGNTIY